This TCR beta chain is from a study of T cell repertoires in aging, cancer and after chemotherapy. At the level of the study: Donor ages fell into six groups from 30 or younger up to 70 or older. Study-wide results and caveats: Loss of evenness, beyond lost richness, contributed to age-related TCR diversity decline in cancer patients. Immunological memory after chemotherapy cannot be judged from the repertoire data.

Concerning this clonotype: Its cognate antigen is unknown.

A mixed TRB-A/B primer pool amplified rearranged TRB by multiplex touch-down PCR. Each CDR3 protein gets one entry after TCRdb re-called the multiplex PCR reads with MiXCR. Of around 4,900 distinct CDR3 sequences in the sample, around 65% were seen once. Peripheral blood genomic DNA, not sorted cells or RNA, was the template. The V gene's germline CDR1 is SGHNT and CDR2 YYREEE (reference sequence). The CDR3 has 17 amino acids. After removal of 0 bases from V and 10 bases from J, the junction contained 12 bases not matched to a gene. This clonotype was obtained from a human donor with a solid tumor. V and J are TRBV5-4 and TRBJ1-6; 8 bases are a match to TRBD1. Sequencing input: blood. CDR3 nucleotides: TGTGCCAGCAGCTTGGGTGGGACAGGTGGCTTAGGGTCACCCCTCCACTTT. Amino acid sequence: CASSLGGTGGLGSPLHF.